Each of the 20 T cell receptor beta chains below was sequenced from the same sample in a study of molecular identifiers for immune sequencing clone quantification. TCRdb used MiXCR to reprocess the PCR reads, holding one entry per CDR3 protein. There are about 510,000 distinct CDR3 sequences in the sample; roughly 26% occur only once, and 0.7% to 0.9% lies in the top ten. Sequencing was performed on naive CD8+ T cells from blood, with Jurkat cell RNA spiked in. The subset denotes: FACS-sorted CD8+CD4-CCR7+CD45RA+ naive T cells. The receptors here all came from a human donor in good health. Some libraries in this study had Jurkat cell RNA spiked in.

V and J are TRBV28 and TRBJ1-5; 8 positions agree with TRBD1. With 2 bases clipped from V and 7 bases from J, the junction kept 4 bases outside the gene matches. CDR3 length equals 14 residues. Germline V gene lookup returns CDR1 MDHEN and CDR2 SYDVKM. As DNA, the CDR3 is TGTGCCAGCAGTTTACAGACAGGGGTCCAGCCCCAGCATTTT. This codes for CASSLQTGVQPQHF.

This clonotype was found many times. This chain joins TRBV7-2 and TRBJ2-7, with 9 nucleotides matching TRBD2. Germline trimming cut 3 bases from V and 6 bases from J; bases unmatched to any gene: 6. CDR1 is SGHTA and CDR2 is FQGNSA in the germline V gene. This CDR3 has 14 amino acids. CDR3 nucleotide sequence: TGTGCCAGCAGCTTCCCGGGACTAGCAGCCGAGCAGTACTTC. Its protein is CASSFPGLAAEQYF.

The CDR3 DNA reads as TGTGCCAGCAGCCTTGGGACCACCCGTTACGAGCAGTACTTC. As protein: CASSLGTTRYEQYF. This chain connects TRBV3-1 to TRBJ2-7; perhaps D is TRBD1 or TRBD2 (5 bases each). The V end was cut by 4 bases, the J end by 4 bases, with 14 bases between. CDR1 is LGHDT and CDR2 is YNNKEL in the germline V gene (reference sequence). The CDR3 has 14 residues.

The gene calls are TRBV27 and TRBJ2-5, with D possibly TRBD2 on 6 matching bases. The CDR3 is 15 residues long. V shed 4 bases and J shed 2 bases, with 14 bases lying between them. Per germline, CDR1 MNHEY and CDR2 SMNVEV (reference sequence). The CDR3 is CASSSHPAGQETQYF. CDR3 DNA sequence: TGTGCCAGCAGTTCCCACCCAGCGGGTCAAGAGACCCAGTACTTC.

This clonotype was seen at least ten times. The rearrangement uses TRBV29-1 and TRBJ2-3; 11 nucleotides match TRBD2. This CDR3 spans 15 amino acids. Looked up from germline, CDR1 is SQVTM and CDR2 is ANQGSEA. The ends lost 3 bases at V and 4 bases at J; junction bases unmatched: 6. The CDR3 here is CSVDTSGSKADTQYF. CDR3 nucleotide sequence: TGCAGCGTTGATACTAGCGGGAGTAAGGCAGATACGCAGTATTTT.

This sequence joins TRBV28 and TRBJ2-5; TRBD1 agrees at 7 bases. The CDR3 runs to 14 residues. The germline CDR1 and CDR2 sequences are MDHEN and SYDVKM. V shed 3 bases and J 5 bases; nucleotides not matched to a gene: 6. The CDR3 DNA follows: TGTGCCAGCAGTTTTACCGACAGGGATGAGACCCAGTACTTC. Protein product: CASSFTDRDETQYF.

V gene TRBV12-3 or TRBV12-4 combines with J gene TRBJ2-2; D may correspond to TRBD1 or TRBD2 (5 bases each). There are 14 residues in the CDR3. V lost 7 bases, J lost 3 bases, and 12 bases lay in between. CDR3 nucleotides: TGTGCCAGCAAAAGTTTGGGACACACCGGGGAGCTGTTTTTT. Its protein product is CASKSLGHTGELFF.

The V and J genes are TRBV20-1 and TRBJ1-5; D not resolved. Trimming pared 0 bases from V and 7 bases from J, leaving 7 bases between. The CDR3 sequence is 12 residues long. Germline loops: CDR1 DFQATT, CDR2 SNEGSKA (reference sequence). The CDR3 loop reads CSARDEDQPQHF. For the CDR3, the DNA is TGCAGTGCTAGAGACGAGGACCAGCCCCAGCATTTT.

The chain links TRBV4-3 to TRBJ2-7; 10 bases agree with TRBD1. CDR1 is LGHNA and CDR2 is YSLEER in the germline V gene. V was clipped by 4 bases and J by 2 bases; unmatched bases: 8. The CDR3 consists of 16 residues. The CDR3 DNA follows: TGCGCCAGCAGCCGACACCGGACAGGGGGAACCTACGAGCAGTACTTC. Protein sequence: CASSRHRTGGTYEQYF.

The chain couples TRBV28 to TRBJ1-1; TRBD1 is a possible D gene (6 bases). V dropped 5 bases and J dropped 4 bases, with 11 bases sitting between them. CDR1 is MDHEN and CDR2 is SYDVKM in the germline V gene. This CDR3 spans 13 amino acids. CDR3 sequence reads: CASSNRVATEAFF. DNA for the CDR3: TGTGCCAGCAGTAACAGGGTGGCCACTGAAGCTTTCTTT. Together with reference TRBV28 and TRBJ1-1, the CDR3 gives the full variable domain: DVKVTQSSRYLVKRTGEKVFLECVQDMDHENMFWYRQDPGLGLRLIYFSYDVKMKEKGDIPEGYSVSREKKERFSLILESASTNQTSMYLCASSNRVATEAFFGQGTRLTVV.

About this clonotype itself: Sequence at one end of the junction differs from germline and may be a read error. The rearrangement joins TRBV5-3 to TRBJ2-7; 10 positions match TRBD2. TRBV5-3 is assigned to the ORF class and has an uncertain function. The CDR3 totals 16 residues. The CDR3 DNA reads TGTGCCAGCAGCTTTGGGCTAGCGGGAGACTCCTACGAGCAGTACTTC. Its translation is CASSFGLAGDSYEQYF.

V gene TRBV19 combines with J gene TRBJ2-2, with 7 nucleotides matching TRBD2. The CDR3 length is 14 residues. The J segment lost 7 bases and the V segment lost 11 bases, leaving 13 bases of the junction unmatched. Germline V CDR1 and CDR2: LNHDA, SQIVND (reference sequence). CDR3 DNA sequence: TGTGCCTCGGACGGGGGGAGCAGTCTCGGGGAGCTGTTTTTT. Translating gives CASDGGSSLGELFF. Full variable domain (remainder filled in from reference TRBV19 and TRBJ2-2): DGGITQSPKYLFRKEGQNVTLSCEQNLNHDAMYWYRQDPGQGLRLIYYSQIVNDFQKGDIAEGYSVSREKKESFPLTVTSAQKNPTAFYLCASDGGSSLGELFFGEGSRLTVL.

This chain links TRBV11-3 with TRBJ2-1; 8 bases match TRBD2. The CDR3 totals 14 residues. Germline V gives CDR1 SGHNT, CDR2 YENEEA. V was pared by 3 bases and J by 3 bases, with 1 base of the junction left unmatched. CDR3 amino acids: CASSFTSGYNEQFF. DNA for the CDR3: TGTGCCAGCAGCTTTACTAGCGGCTACAATGAGCAGTTCTTC. Full variable domain (missing parts from reference TRBV11-3 and TRBJ2-1): EAGVVQSPRYKIIEKKQPVAFWCNPISGHNTLYWYLQNLGQGPELLIRYENEEAVDDSQLPKDRFSAERLKGVDSTLKIQPAELGDSAVYLCASSFTSGYNEQFFGPGTRLTVL.

J is TRBJ2-3 and V is TRBV7-9, with TRBD2 identical over 10 bases. The germline CDR1 and CDR2 sequences are SEHNR and FQNEAQ (reference sequence). With V trimmed by 3 bases and J by 1 base, 4 bases remained unmatched. CDR3 length: 16 amino acids. The CDR3 region is CASSLGLAYGTDTQYF. The CDR3 coding sequence is TGTGCCAGCAGCTTGGGACTAGCGTATGGCACAGATACGCAGTATTTT.

This clonotype has just one count. Just one base apart from a much larger clone, this may be a read error. The chain uses TRBV30 and TRBJ1-1; D call uncertain. This CDR3 is 12 amino acids long. Germline values: CDR1 GTSNPN, CDR2 SVGIG (reference sequence). The CDR3 loop reads CAWSVFATEALF. DNA of the CDR3: TGTGCCTGGAGTGTATTTGCCACTGAAGCTCTCTTT.

Concerning this clonotype: One base away lies a much larger clone, so this may be a sequencing read error. Likely a read error: the CDR3 ends without its conserved phenylalanine or tryptophan. This sequence joins TRBV5-3 and TRBJ2-3; D could derive from TRBD1 or TRBD2 (5 bases each). TRBV5-3 is an open reading frame, and its role is uncertain. Deletions cut 8 bases from V and 6 bases from J, with 22 bases between. The CDR3 consists of 15 residues. CDR3 sequence: CASSPAWGSGDTQYS. The CDR3 DNA follows: TGTGCCAGCAGCCCCGCATGGGGGAGCGGCGATACGCAGTATTCT.

The chain combines TRBV3-1 with TRBJ2-7, with a possible D match to TRBD2 (5 bases). Trimming left V 1 base short and J 4 bases short, with 20 bases between. CDR3 length: 17 residues. CDR1 and CDR2 (germline): LGHDT, YNNKEL (reference sequence). In nucleotides, the CDR3 is TGTGCCAGCAGCCAAGGGGCGAGGACTCCGATAGATTACGAGCAGTACTTC. Residues: CASSQGARTPIDYEQYF.

With respect to this clonotype: Since a much larger clone is just one base distant, this may be a read error. J is TRBJ2-1 and V is TRBV4-1; TRBD1 agrees at 9 bases. This CDR3 comprises 13 residues. Germline CDR1 and CDR2: MGHRA and YSYEKL. The J segment lost 9 bases and the V segment lost 4 bases, leaving 4 bases of the junction unmatched. CDR3 amino acids: CASSPGQGCEQFF. The CDR3 DNA sequence: TGCGCCAGCAGCCCGGGACAGGGCTGTGAGCAGTTCTTC.

In this sample, this clonotype turned up a few times. The V call is TRBV30, the J call TRBJ1-5; D is undetermined. The ends were cut back, 0 bases at V and 4 bases at J, with 7 bases in the middle. Germline-derived CDR1 and CDR2 are GTSNPN and SVGIG (reference sequence). The CDR3 runs to 13 residues. The CDR3 DNA is TGTGCCTGGAGTGTATGGTCTAATCAGCCCCAGCATTTT. Its protein is CAWSVWSNQPQHF.

In regard to this clonotype: The junction differs from germline at one of its ends, possibly a read error. The chain employs TRBV10-3 and TRBJ2-5, with unresolved D. Germline V gene data show CDR1 as ENHRY and CDR2 as SYGVKD. This CDR3 has 13 amino acids. The CDR3 sequence is CAICESNGETQYF. The DNA of the CDR3 is TGTGCCATCTGTGAGTCGAATGGAGAGACCCAGTACTTC.